The T cell receptor beta chain described here comes from a study of OX40 agonist ivuxolimab in advanced cancers. This clone occurred once. Here immunoSEQ multiplex PCR was the method, and the copy in TCRdb shows in-frame clones only, minus some. The table includes tens of thousands of clones, 88% detected once. CDR1 and CDR2 from the germline V gene are SGDLS and YYNGEE. V was trimmed by 0 bases and J by 3 bases, leaving 6 bases between them. The CDR3 spans 13 residues. This material consisted of CD4+ or CD8+ T cells sorted from blood, taken in a trial of the OX40 agonist ivuxolimab. The source is an adult with an advanced solid tumor such as melanoma, head and neck, liver or kidney cancer. The chain combines TRBV9 with TRBJ1-1; D possibly corresponds to TRBD1 (5 bases). The CDR3 sequence is CASSVAGDTEAFF. CDR3 sequence (DNA): TGTGCCAGCAGCGTAGCGGGGGACACTGAAGCTTTCTTT.